A selection of T cell receptor beta chains follows, all from one sample in a study of cytomegalovirus exposure and HLA in healthy donors. Profiled with immunoSEQ multiplex PCR; TCRdb holds only in-frame clones, not every one. The data show 55,000 to 80,000 clones, with roughly 71% seen just once and around 25% held by the top ten. Sequencing used PBMCs. These TCRs come from a man between 45 and 60 years old in good health and CMV-seropositive. The CDR3 runs from the conserved cysteine through the conserved F or W. Each record gives: CDR3 DNA, CDR3 protein, clone size, D gene, V gene, J gene. D genes are given only for firm matches. Clone sizes are given selectively: once, few, many, or a class where the clone is expanded.

cdr3_nt: TGTGCCACCGCCACGGCCGGTAGACTCGTGGGGGAGCTGTTTTTT
cdr3_aa: CATATAGRLVGELFF
clone_size: .
d_call: .
v_call: TRBV15
j_call: TRBJ2-2

cdr3_nt: TGTGCCACCAGGCGTCTGCGGGATAGCACAGATACGCAGTATTTT
cdr3_aa: CATRRLRDSTDTQYF
clone_size: once
d_call: .
v_call: TRBV15
j_call: TRBJ2-3

cdr3_nt: TGCAGCGTGGCAGGGGCGCTGAGGACTGAAGCTTTCTTT
cdr3_aa: CSVAGALRTEAFF
clone_size: .
d_call: .
v_call: TRBV29-1
j_call: TRBJ1-1

cdr3_nt: TGTGCCTGGAATTGGGGACAGGGAGGCTACGAGCAGTACTTC
cdr3_aa: CAWNWGQGGYEQYF
clone_size: .
d_call: TRBD1
v_call: TRBV30
j_call: TRBJ2-7

cdr3_nt: TGTGCCTGGAGTGCGGGTGCGGGGGGGCTAGACGAGCAGTACTTC
cdr3_aa: CAWSAGAGGLDEQYF
clone_size: .
d_call: TRBD2
v_call: TRBV30
j_call: TRBJ2-7

cdr3_nt: TGTGCCAGCAGCTTAGGGCTTCATACAGATACGCAGTATTTT
cdr3_aa: CASSLGLHTDTQYF
clone_size: .
d_call: .
v_call: TRBV11-2
j_call: TRBJ2-3

cdr3_nt: TGTGCCAGTAGGGCCGGGACAGGGGGCTCCTACGAGCAGTACTTC
cdr3_aa: CASRAGTGGSYEQYF
clone_size: .
d_call: TRBD1
v_call: TRBV19
j_call: TRBJ2-7

cdr3_nt: TGTGCCAGCAGGAGTAGGACAGTGACTAATGAAAAACTGTTTTTT
cdr3_aa: CASRSRTVTNEKLFF
clone_size: few
d_call: .
v_call: TRBV5-8
j_call: TRBJ1-4

cdr3_nt: TGTGCCAGCAGCCACAGTCAGGGTGGCTACACCTTC
cdr3_aa: CASSHSQGGYTF
clone_size: once
d_call: .
v_call: TRBV7-2
j_call: TRBJ1-2

cdr3_nt: TGTGCCTGGAGGTTCAGCGGGGGGGCCTTCGAGCAGTACTTC
cdr3_aa: CAWRFSGGAFEQYF
clone_size: .
d_call: TRBD2
v_call: TRBV30
j_call: TRBJ2-7

cdr3_nt: TGTGCCTGGAGCCTTACTCACAGGAGTCCCGGGGAGCTGTTTTTT
cdr3_aa: CAWSLTHRSPGELFF
clone_size: .
d_call: .
v_call: TRBV30
j_call: TRBJ2-2

cdr3_nt: TGTGCCAGCAGCTTGGGCGGGAGTCCCAACGAGCAGTACTTC
cdr3_aa: CASSLGGSPNEQYF
clone_size: .
d_call: TRBD2
v_call: TRBV11-2
j_call: TRBJ2-7

cdr3_nt: TGTGCCAGCAGTGAAACAGGGGTCTATGGCTACACCTTC
cdr3_aa: CASSETGVYGYTF
clone_size: .
d_call: TRBD1
v_call: TRBV25-1
j_call: TRBJ1-2

cdr3_nt: TGTGCCAGCAGCCCACTAGCGGGACCCTACAATGAGCAGTTCTTC
cdr3_aa: CASSPLAGPYNEQFF
clone_size: .
d_call: TRBD2
v_call: TRBV6-5
j_call: TRBJ2-1

cdr3_nt: TGTGCCAGTAGTTGGAGGACCGGGGAGCTGTTTTTT
cdr3_aa: CASSWRTGELFF
clone_size: few
d_call: .
v_call: TRBV19
j_call: TRBJ2-2

cdr3_nt: TGTGCCAGCAGCTTAGGGGGTGCTAGCGGGAGCTATGAGCAGTTCTTC
cdr3_aa: CASSLGGASGSYEQFF
clone_size: .
d_call: TRBD2
v_call: TRBV7-2
j_call: TRBJ2-1